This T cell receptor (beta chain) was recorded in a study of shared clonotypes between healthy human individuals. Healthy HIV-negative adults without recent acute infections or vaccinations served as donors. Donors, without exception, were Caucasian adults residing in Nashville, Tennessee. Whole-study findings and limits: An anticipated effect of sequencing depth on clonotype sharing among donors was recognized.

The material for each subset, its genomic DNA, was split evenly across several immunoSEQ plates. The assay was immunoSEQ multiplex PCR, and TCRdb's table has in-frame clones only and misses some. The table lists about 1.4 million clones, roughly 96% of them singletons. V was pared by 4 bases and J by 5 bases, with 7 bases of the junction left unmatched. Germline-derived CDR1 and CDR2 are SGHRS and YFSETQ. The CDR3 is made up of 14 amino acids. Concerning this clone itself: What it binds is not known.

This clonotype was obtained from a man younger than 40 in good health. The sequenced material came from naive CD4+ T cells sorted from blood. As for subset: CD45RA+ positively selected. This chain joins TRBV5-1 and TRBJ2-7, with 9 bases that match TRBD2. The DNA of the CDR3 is TGCGCCAGCAGCGCAGCGGGGGGCGGGGACGAGCAGTACTTC. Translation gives CASSAAGGGDEQYF.